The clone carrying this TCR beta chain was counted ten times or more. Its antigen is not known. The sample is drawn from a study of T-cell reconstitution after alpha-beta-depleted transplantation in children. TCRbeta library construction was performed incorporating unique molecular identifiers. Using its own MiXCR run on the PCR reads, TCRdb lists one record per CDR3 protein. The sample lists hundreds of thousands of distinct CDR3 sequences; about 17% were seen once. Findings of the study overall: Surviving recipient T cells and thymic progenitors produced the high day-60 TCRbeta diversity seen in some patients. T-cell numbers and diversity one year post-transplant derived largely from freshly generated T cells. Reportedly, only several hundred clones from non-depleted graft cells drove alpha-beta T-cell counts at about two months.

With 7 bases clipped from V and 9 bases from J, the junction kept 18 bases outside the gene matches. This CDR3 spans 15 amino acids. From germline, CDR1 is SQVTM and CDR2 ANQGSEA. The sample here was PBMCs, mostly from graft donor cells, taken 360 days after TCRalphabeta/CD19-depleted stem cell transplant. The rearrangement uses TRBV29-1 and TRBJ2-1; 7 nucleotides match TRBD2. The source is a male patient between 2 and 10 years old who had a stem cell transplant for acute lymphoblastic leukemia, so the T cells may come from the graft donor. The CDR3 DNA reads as TGCAGCGCCTCGCTGGGGGGGATTATCGTGGGTGAGCAGTTCTTC. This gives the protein CSASLGGIIVGEQFF.